The 24 T cell receptor beta chains in this list originate from one sample, sequenced in a study of blood T cell repertoires in COVID-19. Some clones are missing from TCRdb's copy, which holds only in-frame ones; the method was immunoSEQ multiplex PCR. The data contain under 300,000 clones, roughly nine tenths of them singletons. Sequencing was performed on PBMCs or T cells enriched from blood (not recorded which). The origin of the receptors is a woman between 45 and 60 years old who had recovered from COVID-19.

The V and J genes are TRBV5-8 and TRBJ1-5; D not certain. Germline-derived CDR1 and CDR2 are SGHTS and YDEGEE. CDR3 length equals 18 residues. Trimming removed 4 bases at V and 5 bases at J, with 25 bases between. The CDR3 region has the DNA TGTGCCAGCAGCCTTAGCGGACGATTCAGGCTTAGGGATCAGCCCCAGCATTTT. This gives the protein CASSLSGRFRLRDQPQHF.

The V and J genes are TRBV5-1 and TRBJ1-1, with 12 nucleotides matching TRBD1. The CDR3 extends over 16 amino acids. Per the germline V gene, CDR1 is SGHRS and CDR2 is YFSETQ. J gave up 1 base and V 2 bases, and 3 bases lay outside the gene matches. CDR3 amino acids: CASSFGTGGKNTEAFF. The CDR3 bases are TGCGCCAGCAGCTTCGGGACAGGGGGCAAGAACACTGAAGCTTTCTTT.

The chain carries TRBV5-6 and TRBJ2-5; D not certain. Trimming stripped 2 bases from V and 1 base from J, with 6 bases between. Germline V gene data show CDR1 as SGHDT and CDR2 as YYEEEE. The CDR3 has 13 amino acids. The CDR3 protein is CASSLASQETQYF. In DNA form, the CDR3 reads TGTGCCAGCAGCTTAGCTAGCCAAGAGACCCAGTACTTC.

The J gene is TRBJ1-1, the V gene TRBV29-1; TRBD1 aligns across 7 bases. Germline CDR1 reads SQVTM; CDR2 reads ANQGSEA. This CDR3 is 13 amino acids long. V dropped 7 bases and J dropped 4; count of bases not matched to a gene: 9. CDR3 in DNA: TGCAGCGACCTACAGGGGTTCGGCACTGAAGCTTTCTTT. It specifies CSDLQGFGTEAFF.

The chain employs TRBV5-1 and TRBJ2-5; 9 bases are shared with TRBD1. Germline loops: CDR1 SGHRS, CDR2 YFSETQ. The CDR3 spans 15 residues. V lost 4 bases to trimming and J lost 5 bases; unmatched junction nucleotides: 9. CDR3 DNA: TGCGCCAGCAGCACGGGACAGGGAAGGGTCGAGACCCAGTACTTC. Protein sequence: CASSTGQGRVETQYF.

The rearrangement links TRBV19 to TRBJ1-5; 9 bases match TRBD1. Germline CDR1 reads LNHDA; CDR2 reads SQIVND (reference sequence). This CDR3 is 17 amino acids long. The V gene end was trimmed by 5 bases and the J gene end by 0 bases; junction bases not matched to a gene: 8. CDR3 nucleotide sequence: TGTGCCAGTAGTGAAACCGGGACAGGGATTAGCAATCAGCCCCAGCATTTT. Residues: CASSETGTGISNQPQHF.

This clone was seen just once. The V gene is TRBV5-8, the J gene TRBJ1-5, with 9 bases aligning to TRBD1. The length of the CDR3 is 17 residues. Trimming removed 4 bases from V and 4 bases from J; junction bases left unmatched: 12. Germline-derived CDR1 and CDR2 are SGHTS and YDEGEE. This CDR3 is CASSPGSGTGFNQPQHF. CDR3 DNA sequence: TGTGCCAGCAGCCCAGGGTCGGGGACAGGGTTTAATCAGCCCCAGCATTTT.

V is TRBV6-5 and J is TRBJ1-1; D call uncertain. The CDR3 runs to 14 residues. Germline lookup yields CDR1 MNHEY and CDR2 SVGAGI. Trimming took off 6 bases at V and 7 bases at J, with 18 bases between the two ends. CDR3 protein: CASRPGRLEGEAFF. CDR3 DNA: TGTGCCAGCAGACCCGGACGCCTCGAGGGTGAAGCTTTCTTT.

The gene calls are TRBV5-4 and TRBJ2-1; 15 bases line up with TRBD2. The CDR3 has 17 residues. V shed 4 bases and J 5 bases; nucleotides not matched to a gene: 7. From germline, CDR1 is SGHNT and CDR2 YYREEE (reference sequence). In nucleotides, the CDR3 is TGTGCCAGCAGCGCAGGACTAGCGGGAGGGTCCCACAATGAGCAGTTCTTC. Residues: CASSAGLAGGSHNEQFF.

V is TRBV14 and J is TRBJ2-1; 7 bases agree with TRBD2. Germline values: CDR1 SGHDN, CDR2 FVKESK. The CDR3 totals 16 residues. With V trimmed by 0 bases and J by 8 bases, 10 bases remained unmatched. The CDR3 sequence: CASSQEGGPRGYEQFF. As DNA, the CDR3 is TGTGCCAGCAGCCAAGAGGGAGGGCCACGGGGCTATGAGCAGTTCTTC.

Points on this clone: A read error may account for a junction end that differs from germline. The chain recombines TRBV6-5 with TRBJ1-4; 9 bases align to TRBD1. CDR1 and CDR2 from the germline V gene are MNHEY and SVGAGI. The CDR3 runs 14 residues. CDR3 region: CASNYRGLSEKLFF. In DNA, the CDR3 is TGTGCCAGCAATTACAGGGGGCTTAGTGAAAAACTGTTTTTT.

The chain links TRBV2 to TRBJ2-1; 7 nucleotides line up with TRBD1. The CDR3 has 12 residues. The junction had 4 bases not matched to a gene; V was cut back by 7 bases and J by 7 bases. Germline values: CDR1 SNHLY, CDR2 FYNNEI. CDR3 nucleotide sequence: TGTGCCAGCACCAAGACAGGGAATGAGCAGTTCTTC. Encoded protein: CASTKTGNEQFF.

The chain carries TRBV6-5 and TRBJ2-5; D may be TRBD2 (5 bases). The V and J ends lost 0 bases and 4 bases respectively, with 9 bases between them. The CDR3 is made up of 14 amino acids. Germline V gene data show CDR1 as MNHEY and CDR2 as SVGAGI. The CDR3 region is CASSYSVAPETQYF. The CDR3 DNA reads TGTGCCAGCAGTTACTCTGTAGCGCCAGAGACCCAGTACTTC.

The chain employs TRBV6-2 or TRBV6-3 and TRBJ2-5; 13 bases align to TRBD2. Trimming cost V 5 bases and J 4 bases; bases outside gene matches: 7. The CDR3 length is 16 residues. Germline CDR1 and CDR2: MNHEY and SVGEGT. CDR3 loop: CASSLWTSGSRETQYF. The CDR3 DNA follows: TGTGCCAGCAGTCTGTGGACTAGCGGGAGTCGAGAGACCCAGTACTTC.

The rearrangement uses TRBV27 and TRBJ1-2, with 8 positions matching TRBD1. This CDR3 is built from 16 residues. The junction had 15 bases not matched to a gene; V was cut back by 5 bases and J by 7 bases. CDR1 MNHEY and CDR2 SMNVEV come from the germline V gene (reference sequence). CDR3 region: CASSPDPTGVGGGYTF. CDR3 sequence (DNA): TGTGCCAGCAGTCCCGACCCGACAGGGGTAGGCGGTGGCTACACCTTC.

This clone was seen once. The chain joins TRBV5-6 to TRBJ2-3, with D perhaps matching TRBD2 (6 bases). The V end was cut by 0 bases, the J end by 2 bases, with 10 bases between. Germline V gene data show CDR1 as SGHDT and CDR2 as YYEEEE. The CDR3 contains 15 residues. The chain's CDR3 is CASSLAGLDTDTQYF. The DNA of the CDR3 is TGTGCCAGCAGCTTGGCGGGACTGGACACAGATACGCAGTATTTT.

This sequence joins TRBV18 and TRBJ1-5; no clear D. There are 15 residues in the CDR3. Germline loops: CDR1 KGHSH, CDR2 LQKENI. The V gene lost 2 bases and the J gene lost 0 bases, with 8 bases spanning the gap. In nucleotides, the CDR3 is TGTGCCAGCTCACCAGGAGCCACTAGCAATCAGCCCCAGCATTTT. Protein sequence: CASSPGATSNQPQHF.

This rearrangement joins TRBV4-2 to TRBJ1-4; D call uncertain. V shed 0 bases and J shed 0 bases, with 14 bases lying between them. In germline, CDR1 is LGHNA, CDR2 YNFKEQ. This CDR3 has 18 amino acids. In DNA form, the CDR3 reads TGTGCCAGCAGCCAAGATCTTCGGGATTTTACAACTAATGAAAAACTGTTTTTT. Its translation: CASSQDLRDFTTNEKLFF.

The chain carries TRBV4-3 and TRBJ1-6, with TRBD1 matching over 10 bases. Germline V gives CDR1 LGHNA, CDR2 YSLEER. CDR3 size: 17 residues. Trimming at V came to 3 bases and at J to 6 bases, leaving 8 bases not matched to a gene. DNA of the CDR3: TGCGCCAGCAGCCAGGGACAGGGGTTATATATTAATTCACCCCTCCACTTT. Translating it yields CASSQGQGLYINSPLHF.

The rearrangement links TRBV13 to TRBJ1-1; 9 nucleotides line up with TRBD1. V shed 5 bases and J 2 bases; nucleotides not matched to a gene: 6. This CDR3 is built from 15 residues. Looked up from germline, CDR1 is PRHDT and CDR2 is FYEKMQ (reference sequence). The CDR3 DNA is TGTGCCAGCAGCCGCTCCACAGGGGGCAACACTGAAGCTTTCTTT. Translated: CASSRSTGGNTEAFF.

The chain links TRBV19 to TRBJ1-2, with 8 bases that match TRBD1. After removal of 7 bases from V and 5 bases from J, the junction contained 12 bases not matched to a gene. CDR3 size: 15 residues. Germline lookup yields CDR1 LNHDA and CDR2 SQIVND (reference sequence). CDR3 amino acids: CASTAGQELFYGYTF. The CDR3, as DNA: TGTGCCAGTACCGCGGGACAGGAACTATTTTATGGCTACACCTTC.

This clone was observed a few times. The chain joins TRBV19 to TRBJ1-1; the D gene is possibly TRBD1 (6 bases). Germline lookup yields CDR1 LNHDA and CDR2 SQIVND (reference sequence). V lost 4 bases and J lost 2, with 29 bases in between. CDR3 length: 20 residues. The CDR3, as DNA: TGTGCCAGTAGTACCATGCGACTAAAGGGGGTATCACCCGGCAACACTGAAGCTTTCTTT. Translating gives CASSTMRLKGVSPGNTEAFF.

The CDR3 nucleotides read TGCGCCAGCAGAGCCAGCGGGAGAGATTCCGAGCAGTACTTC. Protein product: CASRASGRDSEQYF. The chain recombines TRBV10-2 with TRBJ2-7; 8 bases align to TRBD2. CDR3 length: 14 residues. Germline V gene lookup returns CDR1 WSHSY and CDR2 SAAADI. Trimming removed 6 bases from V and 6 bases from J; junction bases left unmatched: 10.

This clone was seen more than once but under ten times. V and J are TRBV28 and TRBJ2-1; 8 positions match TRBD2. The CDR3 runs to 13 residues. The germline CDR1 and CDR2 sequences are MDHEN and SYDVKM. The junction had 5 bases not matched to a gene; V was cut back by 5 bases and J by 8 bases. The CDR3 sequence is CASSPQLADEQFF. The CDR3 nucleotides read TGTGCCAGCAGTCCCCAACTAGCGGATGAGCAGTTCTTC.